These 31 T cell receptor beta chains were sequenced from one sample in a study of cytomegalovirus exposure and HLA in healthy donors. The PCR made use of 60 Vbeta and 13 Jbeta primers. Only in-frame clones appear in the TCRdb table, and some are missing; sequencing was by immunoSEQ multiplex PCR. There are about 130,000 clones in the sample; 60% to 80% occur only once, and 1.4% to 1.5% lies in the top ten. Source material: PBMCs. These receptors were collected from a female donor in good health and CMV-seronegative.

The CDR3 DNA reads as TGTGCCAGCAGCTTAGCGTGGCAGGGCGGTGAAAAACTGTTTTTT. Translated: CASSLAWQGGEKLFF. The chain uses TRBV11-2 and TRBJ1-4; perhaps TRBD1 as D (5 bases). The germline V gene has CDR1 SGHAT and CDR2 FQNNGV. The V and J ends lost 1 base and 7 bases respectively, with 13 bases between them. This CDR3 has 15 amino acids. Together with reference TRBV11-2 and TRBJ1-4, the CDR3 gives the full variable domain: EAGVAQSPRYKIIEKRQSVAFWCNPISGHATLYWYQQILGQGPKLLIQFQNNGVVDDSQLPKDRFSAERLKGVDSTLKIQPAKLEDSAVYLCASSLAWQGGEKLFFGSGTQLSVL.

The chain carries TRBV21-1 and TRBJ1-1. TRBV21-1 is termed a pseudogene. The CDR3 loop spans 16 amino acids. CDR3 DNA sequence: TGTGCCAGCAGCAACTCCGGAGTTCCGATGAACACTGAAGCTTTCTTT. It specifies CASSNSGVPMNTEAFF.

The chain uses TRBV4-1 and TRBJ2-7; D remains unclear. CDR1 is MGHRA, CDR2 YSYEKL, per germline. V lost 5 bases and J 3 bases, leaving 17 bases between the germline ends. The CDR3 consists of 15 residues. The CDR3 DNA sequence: TGCGCCAGCAGCTCTCTACCAGCGTACTACTACGAGCAGTACTTC. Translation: CASSSLPAYYYEQYF.

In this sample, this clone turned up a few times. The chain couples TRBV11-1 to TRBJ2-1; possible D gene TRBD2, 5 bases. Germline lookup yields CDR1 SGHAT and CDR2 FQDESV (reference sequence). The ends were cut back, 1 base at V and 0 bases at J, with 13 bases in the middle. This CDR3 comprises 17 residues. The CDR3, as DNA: TGTGCCAGCAGCTTAGAGAGAGCGGCCAGCTCCTACAATGAGCAGTTCTTC. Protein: CASSLERAASSYNEQFF.

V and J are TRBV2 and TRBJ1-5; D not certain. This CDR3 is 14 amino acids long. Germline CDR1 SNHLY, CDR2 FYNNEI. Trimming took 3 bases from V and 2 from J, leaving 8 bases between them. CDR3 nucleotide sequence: TGTGCCAGCAGTGATCGTACGGGCAATCAGCCCCAGCATTTT. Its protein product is CASSDRTGNQPQHF. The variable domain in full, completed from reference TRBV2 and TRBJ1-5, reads EPEVTQTPSHQVTQMGQEVILRCVPISNHLYFYWYRQILGQKVEFLVSFYNNEISEKSEIFDDQFSVERPDGSNFTLKIRSTKLEDSAMYFCASSDRTGNQPQHFGDGTRLSIL.

The CDR3 nucleotides are TGTGCCAGCAGTTTTCAGGGGTTAACTAATGAAAAACTGTTTTTT. The encoded protein is CASSFQGLTNEKLFF. J is TRBJ1-4 and V is TRBV27; D is possibly TRBD1 (6 bases). The CDR3 is 15 amino acids. Trimming took 3 bases from V and 1 from J, leaving 9 bases between them. Germline V gives CDR1 MNHEY, CDR2 SMNVEV (reference sequence).

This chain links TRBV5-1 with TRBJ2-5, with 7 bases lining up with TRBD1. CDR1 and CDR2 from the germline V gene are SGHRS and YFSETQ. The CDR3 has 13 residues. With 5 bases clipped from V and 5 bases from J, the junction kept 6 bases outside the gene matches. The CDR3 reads CASRTGTGETQYF. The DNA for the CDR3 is TGCGCCAGCAGGACAGGGACGGGTGAGACCCAGTACTTC.

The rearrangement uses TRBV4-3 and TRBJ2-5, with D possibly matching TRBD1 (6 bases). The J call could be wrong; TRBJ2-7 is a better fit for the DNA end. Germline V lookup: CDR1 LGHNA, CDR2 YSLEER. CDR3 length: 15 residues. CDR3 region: CASSQEGTHIYEQYF. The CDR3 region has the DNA TGCGCCAGCAGCCAAGAAGGGACACACATTTACGAGCAGTACTTC.

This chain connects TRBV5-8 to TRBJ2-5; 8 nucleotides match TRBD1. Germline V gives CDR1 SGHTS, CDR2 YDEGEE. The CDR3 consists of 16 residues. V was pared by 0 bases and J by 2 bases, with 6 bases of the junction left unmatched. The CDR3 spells CASSLGTGQVQETQYF. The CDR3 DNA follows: TGTGCCAGCAGCTTGGGTACGGGACAGGTACAAGAGACCCAGTACTTC.

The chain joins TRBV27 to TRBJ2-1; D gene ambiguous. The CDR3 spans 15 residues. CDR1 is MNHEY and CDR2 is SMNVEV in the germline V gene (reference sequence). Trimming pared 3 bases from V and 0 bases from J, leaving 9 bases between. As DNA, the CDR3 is TGTGCCAGCAGTTTGGCACCCAACTCCTACAATGAGCAGTTCTTC. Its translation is CASSLAPNSYNEQFF.

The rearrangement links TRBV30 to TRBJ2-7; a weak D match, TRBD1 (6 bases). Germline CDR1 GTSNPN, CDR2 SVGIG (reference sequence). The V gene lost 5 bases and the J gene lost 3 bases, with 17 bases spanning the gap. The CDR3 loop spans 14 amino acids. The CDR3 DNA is TGTGCCTGGGCCGGCAGGGGACAAAACTACGAGCAGTACTTC. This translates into CAWAGRGQNYEQYF.

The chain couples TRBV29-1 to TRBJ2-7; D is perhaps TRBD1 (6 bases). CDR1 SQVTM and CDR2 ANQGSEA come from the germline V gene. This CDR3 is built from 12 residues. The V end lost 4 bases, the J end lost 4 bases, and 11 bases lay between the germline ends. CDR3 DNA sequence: TGCAGCGTTGGGACCCAGGGGTACGAGCAGTACTTC. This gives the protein CSVGTQGYEQYF.

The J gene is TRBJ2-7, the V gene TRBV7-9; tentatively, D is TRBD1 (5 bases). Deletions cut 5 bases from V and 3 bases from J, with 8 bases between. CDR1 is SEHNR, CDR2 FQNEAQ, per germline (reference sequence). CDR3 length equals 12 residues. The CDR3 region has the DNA TGTGCCAGCAGCGTAGACAGCTACGAGCAGTACTTC. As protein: CASSVDSYEQYF.

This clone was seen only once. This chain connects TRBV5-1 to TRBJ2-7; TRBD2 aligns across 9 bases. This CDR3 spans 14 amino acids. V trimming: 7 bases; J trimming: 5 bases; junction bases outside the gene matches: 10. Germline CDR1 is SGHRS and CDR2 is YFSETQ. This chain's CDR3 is CASRDSSGTNEQYF. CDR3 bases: TGCGCCAGCCGAGACTCTAGCGGGACTAACGAGCAGTACTTC.

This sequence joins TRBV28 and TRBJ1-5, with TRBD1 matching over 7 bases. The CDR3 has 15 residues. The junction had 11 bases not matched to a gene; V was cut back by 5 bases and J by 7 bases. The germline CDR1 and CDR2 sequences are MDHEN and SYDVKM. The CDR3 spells CASSPQTYRGQPQHF. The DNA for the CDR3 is TGTGCCAGCAGTCCCCAAACCTACAGGGGACAGCCCCAGCATTTT. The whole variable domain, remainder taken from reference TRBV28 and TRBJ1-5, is DVKVTQSSRYLVKRTGEKVFLECVQDMDHENMFWYRQDPGLGLRLIYFSYDVKMKEKGDIPEGYSVSREKKERFSLILESASTNQTSMYLCASSPQTYRGQPQHFGDGTRLSIL.

The DNA for the CDR3 is TGTGCCAGCAGCTTGGAGAGGACAGGGCACACTGAAGCTTTCTTT. Translation: CASSLERTGHTEAFF. The J gene is TRBJ1-1, the V gene TRBV7-9, with 8 bases identical to TRBD1. After removal of 3 bases from V and 3 bases from J, the junction contained 6 bases not matched to a gene. Germline CDR1 reads SEHNR; CDR2 reads FQNEAQ (reference sequence). The CDR3 consists of 15 residues.

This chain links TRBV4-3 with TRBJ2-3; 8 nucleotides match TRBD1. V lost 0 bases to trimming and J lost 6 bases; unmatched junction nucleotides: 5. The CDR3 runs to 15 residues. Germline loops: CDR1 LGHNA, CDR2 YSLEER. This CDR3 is CASSQDTGGGDTQYF. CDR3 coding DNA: TGCGCCAGCAGCCAAGACACAGGGGGTGGTGATACGCAGTATTTT.

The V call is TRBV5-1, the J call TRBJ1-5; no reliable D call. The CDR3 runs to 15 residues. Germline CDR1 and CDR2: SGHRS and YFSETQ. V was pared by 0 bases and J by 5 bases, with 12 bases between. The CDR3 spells CASSLVWGADQPQHF. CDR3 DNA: TGCGCCAGCAGCTTGGTTTGGGGAGCCGATCAGCCCCAGCATTTT.

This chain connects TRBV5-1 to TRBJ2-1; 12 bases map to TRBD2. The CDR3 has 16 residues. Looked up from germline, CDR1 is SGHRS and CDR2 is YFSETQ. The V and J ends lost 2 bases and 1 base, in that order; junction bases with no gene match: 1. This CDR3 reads CASSFGTSGSYNEQFF. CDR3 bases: TGCGCCAGCAGCTTCGGGACTAGCGGGTCCTACAATGAGCAGTTCTTC.

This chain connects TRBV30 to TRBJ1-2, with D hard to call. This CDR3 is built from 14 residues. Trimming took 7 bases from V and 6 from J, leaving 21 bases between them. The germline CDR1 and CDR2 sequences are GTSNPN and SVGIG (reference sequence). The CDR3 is CASLLDHLGDGYTF. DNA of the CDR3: TGTGCCTCATTACTAGATCACCTTGGGGATGGCTACACCTTC.

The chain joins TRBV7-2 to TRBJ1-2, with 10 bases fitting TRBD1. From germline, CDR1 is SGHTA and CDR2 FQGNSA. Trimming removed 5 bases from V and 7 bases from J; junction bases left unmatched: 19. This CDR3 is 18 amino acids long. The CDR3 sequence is CASSIDSGQGTVLSGYTF. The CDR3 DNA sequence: TGTGCCAGCAGCATAGATTCGGGACAGGGGACGGTACTTTCTGGCTACACCTTC. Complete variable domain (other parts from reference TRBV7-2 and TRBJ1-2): GAGVSQSPSNKVTEKGKDVELRCDPISGHTALYWYRQSLGQGLEFLIYFQGNSAPDKSGLPSDRFSAERTGGSVSTLTIQRTQQEDSAVYLCASSIDSGQGTVLSGYTFGSGTRLTVV.

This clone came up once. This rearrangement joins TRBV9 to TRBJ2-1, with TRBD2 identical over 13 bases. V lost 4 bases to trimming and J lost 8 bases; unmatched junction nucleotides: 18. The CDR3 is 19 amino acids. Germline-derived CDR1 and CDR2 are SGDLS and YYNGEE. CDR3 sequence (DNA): TGTGCCAGCAGCCCCCCAAATCATGGACTAGCGGGAGATAGCGATGAGCAGTTCTTC. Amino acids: CASSPPNHGLAGDSDEQFF.

The CDR3 is CASAAPGQTNEKLFF. The CDR3 nucleotides are TGTGCCAGTGCTGCCCCGGGACAGACTAATGAAAAACTGTTTTTT. The V gene is TRBV19, the J gene TRBJ1-4; 7 bases match TRBD1. The CDR3 has 15 residues. Germline V gene data show CDR1 as LNHDA and CDR2 as SQIVND (reference sequence). Germline trimming cut 8 bases from V and 2 bases from J; bases unmatched to any gene: 8.

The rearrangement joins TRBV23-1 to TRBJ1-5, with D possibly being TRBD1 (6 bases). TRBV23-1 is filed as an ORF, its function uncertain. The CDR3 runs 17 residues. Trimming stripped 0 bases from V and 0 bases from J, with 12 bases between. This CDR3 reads CASSQSGRGNSNQPQHF. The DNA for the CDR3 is TGCGCCAGCAGTCAATCGGGCAGGGGAAATAGCAATCAGCCCCAGCATTTT.

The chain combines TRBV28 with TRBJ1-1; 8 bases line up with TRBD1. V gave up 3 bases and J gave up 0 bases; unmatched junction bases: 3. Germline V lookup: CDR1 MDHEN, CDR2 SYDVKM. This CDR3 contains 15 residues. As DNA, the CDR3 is TGTGCCAGCAGTTTTAGGACAGGGTTGAACACTGAAGCTTTCTTT. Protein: CASSFRTGLNTEAFF.

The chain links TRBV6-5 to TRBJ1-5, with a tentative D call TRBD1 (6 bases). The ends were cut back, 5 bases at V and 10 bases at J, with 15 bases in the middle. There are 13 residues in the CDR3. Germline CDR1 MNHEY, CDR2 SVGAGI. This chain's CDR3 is CASSGDNNGPQHF. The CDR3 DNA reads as TGTGCCAGCAGTGGGGACAATAATGGTCCCCAGCATTTT.

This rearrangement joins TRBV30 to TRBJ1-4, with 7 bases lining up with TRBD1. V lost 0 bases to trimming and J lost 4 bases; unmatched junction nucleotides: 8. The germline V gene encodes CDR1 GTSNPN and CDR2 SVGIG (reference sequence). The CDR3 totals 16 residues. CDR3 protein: CAWSVSRTGLNEKLFF. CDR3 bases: TGTGCCTGGAGTGTATCCAGGACAGGCCTTAATGAAAAACTGTTTTTT.

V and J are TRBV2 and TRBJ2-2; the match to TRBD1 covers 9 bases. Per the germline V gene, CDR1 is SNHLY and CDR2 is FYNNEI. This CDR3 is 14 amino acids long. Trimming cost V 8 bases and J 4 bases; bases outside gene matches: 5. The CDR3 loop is CASVGDRATGELFF. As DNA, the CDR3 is TGTGCCAGCGTGGGGGACAGGGCCACCGGGGAGCTGTTTTTT.

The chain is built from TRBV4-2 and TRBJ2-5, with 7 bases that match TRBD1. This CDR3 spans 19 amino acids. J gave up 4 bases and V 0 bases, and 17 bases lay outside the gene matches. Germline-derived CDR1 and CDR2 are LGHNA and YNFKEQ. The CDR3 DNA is TGTGCCAGCAGCCAAGAGTATCTAAGGGGGCGACCCCCCGGAGAGACCCAGTACTTC. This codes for CASSQEYLRGRPPGETQYF.

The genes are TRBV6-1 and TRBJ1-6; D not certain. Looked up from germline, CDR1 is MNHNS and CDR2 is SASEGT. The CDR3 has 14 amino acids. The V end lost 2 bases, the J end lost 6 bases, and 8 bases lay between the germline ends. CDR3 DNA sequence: TGTGCCAGCAGTGAAAACAGCTTTAATTCACCCCTCCACTTT. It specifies CASSENSFNSPLHF.

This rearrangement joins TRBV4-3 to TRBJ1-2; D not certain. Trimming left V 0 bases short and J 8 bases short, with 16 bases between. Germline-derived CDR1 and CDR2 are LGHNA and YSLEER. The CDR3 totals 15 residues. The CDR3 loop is CASSQDRQVPGGYTF. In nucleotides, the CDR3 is TGCGCCAGCAGCCAAGATCGCCAGGTACCTGGGGGCTACACCTTC.